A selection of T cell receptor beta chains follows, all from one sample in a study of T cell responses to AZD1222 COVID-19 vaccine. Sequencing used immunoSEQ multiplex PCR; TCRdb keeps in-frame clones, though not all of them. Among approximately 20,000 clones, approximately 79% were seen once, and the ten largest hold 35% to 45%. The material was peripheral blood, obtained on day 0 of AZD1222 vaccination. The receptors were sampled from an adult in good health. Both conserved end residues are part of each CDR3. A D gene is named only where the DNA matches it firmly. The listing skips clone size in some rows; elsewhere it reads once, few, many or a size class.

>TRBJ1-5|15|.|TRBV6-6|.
TGTGCCAGCAGTTTTATCCCCGATAGCAATCAGCCCCAGCATTTT
CASSFIPDSNQPQHF
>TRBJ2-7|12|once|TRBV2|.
TGTGCCAGCAGTAAGGACAGCTACGAGCAGTACTTC
CASSKDSYEQYF
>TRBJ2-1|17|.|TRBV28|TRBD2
TGTGCCAGCAGTTTAAGGGGACTAGCGGGGGGCTTGAGGGAGCAGTTCTTC
CASSLRGLAGGLREQFF
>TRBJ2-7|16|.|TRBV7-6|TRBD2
TGTGCCAGCAGCTTACAGGGGCTTAGCGGGGAGTACGAGCAGTACTTC
CASSLQGLSGEYEQYF
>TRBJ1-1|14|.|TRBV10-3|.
TGTGCCATCAGTGCGTCGGTCATTAACACTGAAGCTTTCTTT
CAISASVINTEAFF
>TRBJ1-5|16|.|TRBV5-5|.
TGTGCCAGCAGCTTGTCGTCTGATAATAGCAATCAGCCCCAGCATTTT
CASSLSSDNSNQPQHF
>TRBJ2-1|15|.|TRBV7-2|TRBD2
TGTGCCAGCAGCCCACTAGCGGGGGGGTACAATGAGCAGTTCTTC
CASSPLAGGYNEQFF
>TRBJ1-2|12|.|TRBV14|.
TGTGCCAGCTCCCCGGGGGGGGTTGGCTACACCTTC
CASSPGGVGYTF
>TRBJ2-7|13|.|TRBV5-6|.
TGTGCCAGCAGCTCAAGTGGGACCTACCAGCAGTACTTC
CASSSSGTYQQYF
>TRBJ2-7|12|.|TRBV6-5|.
TGTGCCAGCAGTTACTCTGGTTTAGAGCAGTACTTC
CASSYSGLEQYF
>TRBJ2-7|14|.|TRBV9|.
TGTGCCAGCAGCGTAGGGGTGATCGGCTACGAGCAGTACTTC
CASSVGVIGYEQYF
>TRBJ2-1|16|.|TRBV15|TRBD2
TGTGCCACCAGCAGAGGGACTAGCGGGGGGACGGATGAGCAGTTCTTC
CATSRGTSGGTDEQFF
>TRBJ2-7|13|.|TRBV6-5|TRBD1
TGTGCCAGCAGCCTACGGGACAGCTACGAGCAGTACTTC
CASSLRDSYEQYF
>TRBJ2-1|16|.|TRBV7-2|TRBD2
TGTGCCAGCAGCCTGGAAGGGACTAGCGGGAGCCATGAGCAGTTCTTC
CASSLEGTSGSHEQFF
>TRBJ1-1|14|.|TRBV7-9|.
TGTGCCAGCAGCCAGATACAGGGAGTGGCTGAAGCTTTCTTT
CASSQIQGVAEAFF
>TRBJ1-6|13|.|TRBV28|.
TGTGCCAGCAATCGGGGCAGACATTCACCCCTCCACTTT
CASNRGRHSPLHF
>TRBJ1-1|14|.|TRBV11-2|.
TGTGCCAGCAGCTTCGGGACATCGAACACTGAAGCTTTCTTT
CASSFGTSNTEAFF
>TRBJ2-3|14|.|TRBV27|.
TGTGCCAGCAGTTCGTCAGGGATCACAGATACGCAGTATTTT
CASSSSGITDTQYF
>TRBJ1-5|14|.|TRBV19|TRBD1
TGTGCCAGTAGCCCGACAGGGACTAATCAGCCCCAGCATTTT
CASSPTGTNQPQHF
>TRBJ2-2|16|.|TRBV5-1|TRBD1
TGCGCCAGCAGCTTTCACCGGGACAGGGCGAACGGGGAGCTGTTTTTT
CASSFHRDRANGELFF
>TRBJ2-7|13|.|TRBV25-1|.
TGTGCCAGCAGTAGAAGGGGCTCCTACGAGCAGTACTTC
CASSRRGSYEQYF
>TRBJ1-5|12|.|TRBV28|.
TGTGCCAGCAGTACAGGGTCCCAGCCCCAGCATTTT
CASSTGSQPQHF
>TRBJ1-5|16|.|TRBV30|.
TGTGCCTGGAGTAAGGCGTTTGGACAGTTCAATCAGCCCCAGCATTTT
CAWSKAFGQFNQPQHF
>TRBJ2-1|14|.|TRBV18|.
TGTGCCAGCTCCGAACCGAGCTCCTACAATGAGCAGTTCTTC
CASSEPSSYNEQFF
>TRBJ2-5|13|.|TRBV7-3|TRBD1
TGTGCCAGCAGCTCGGACAGGGGTGAGACCCAGTACTTC
CASSSDRGETQYF
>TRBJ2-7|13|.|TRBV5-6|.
TGTGCCAGCAGCTTCGGTCGGTCCTACGAGCAGTACTTC
CASSFGRSYEQYF
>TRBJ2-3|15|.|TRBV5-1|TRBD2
TGCGCCAGTGGGAGACTAGCGGGAAGCACAGATACGCAGTATTTT
CASGRLAGSTDTQYF
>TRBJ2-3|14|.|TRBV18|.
TGTGCCAGCTCACCGGTCCGGTCAACAGATACGCAGTATTTT
CASSPVRSTDTQYF
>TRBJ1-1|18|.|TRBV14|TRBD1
TGTGCCAGCAGCCAAGGACGACAGGGGGCAATGGTGGGGACTGAAGCTTTCTTT
CASSQGRQGAMVGTEAFF
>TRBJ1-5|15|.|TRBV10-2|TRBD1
TGCGCCAGCAGTGAGGGGACAGGGGACAATCAGCCCCAGCATTTT
CASSEGTGDNQPQHF
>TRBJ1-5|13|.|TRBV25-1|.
TGTGCCAGCAGCTACAGGGCTAATCAGCCCCAGCATTTT
CASSYRANQPQHF